This paragraph covers one TCR beta chain sequence. In germline, CDR1 is SNHLY, CDR2 FYNNEI. The CDR3 loop spans 13 amino acids. The germline V and J ends were trimmed by 8 bases and 4 bases, with 11 bases remaining between them. Sequencing used immunoSEQ multiplex PCR; TCRdb keeps in-frame clones, though not all of them. The table lists 50,000 to 70,000 clones, just over 85% of them singletons, with 0.95% to 1.5% in the top ten. This specimen comes from a study of OX40 agonist ivuxolimab in advanced cancers. The source material was CD4+ or CD8+ T cells sorted from blood, sampled in a trial of the OX40 agonist ivuxolimab. This chain links TRBV2 with TRBJ1-4, with a weak D call TRBD1 (6 bases). The sequence derives from an adult with an advanced solid tumor such as melanoma, head and neck, liver or kidney cancer. The CDR3 protein is CASGGRGNEKLFF. CDR3 coding DNA: TGTGCCAGCGGAGGCAGGGGTAATGAAAAACTGTTTTTT.